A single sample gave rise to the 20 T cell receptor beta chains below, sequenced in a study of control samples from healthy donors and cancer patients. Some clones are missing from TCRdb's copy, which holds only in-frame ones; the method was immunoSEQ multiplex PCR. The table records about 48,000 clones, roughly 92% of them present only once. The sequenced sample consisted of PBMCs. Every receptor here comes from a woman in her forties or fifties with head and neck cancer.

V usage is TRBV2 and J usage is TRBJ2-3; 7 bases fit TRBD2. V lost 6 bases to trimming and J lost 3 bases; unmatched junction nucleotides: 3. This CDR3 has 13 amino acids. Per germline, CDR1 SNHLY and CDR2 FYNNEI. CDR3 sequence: CASRTGGTDTQYF. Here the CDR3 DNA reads TGTGCCAGCAGAACGGGAGGTACAGATACGCAGTATTTT. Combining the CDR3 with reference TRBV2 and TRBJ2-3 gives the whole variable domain EPEVTQTPSHQVTQMGQEVILRCVPISNHLYFYWYRQILGQKVEFLVSFYNNEISEKSEIFDDQFSVERPDGSNFTLKIRSTKLEDSAMYFCASRTGGTDTQYFGPGTRLTVL.

The CDR3 reads CASSELGGGNSPLHF. CDR3 bases: TGTGCCAGCAGTGAACTGGGGGGGGGTAATTCACCCCTCCACTTT. The chain has TRBV25-1 and TRBJ1-6; TRBD1 might be the D (5 bases). The CDR3 has 15 residues. CDR1 MGHDK and CDR2 SYGVNS come from the germline V gene. Trimming removed 2 bases at V and 6 bases at J, with 11 bases between.

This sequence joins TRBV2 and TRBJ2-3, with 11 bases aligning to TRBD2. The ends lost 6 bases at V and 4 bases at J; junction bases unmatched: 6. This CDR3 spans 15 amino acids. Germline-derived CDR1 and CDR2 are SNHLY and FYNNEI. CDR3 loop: CASSPSGGSADTQYF. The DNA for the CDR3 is TGTGCCAGCAGCCCTAGCGGGGGGTCGGCAGATACGCAGTATTTT. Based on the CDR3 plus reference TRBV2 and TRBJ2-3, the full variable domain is EPEVTQTPSHQVTQMGQEVILRCVPISNHLYFYWYRQILGQKVEFLVSFYNNEISEKSEIFDDQFSVERPDGSNFTLKIRSTKLEDSAMYFCASSPSGGSADTQYFGPGTRLTVL.

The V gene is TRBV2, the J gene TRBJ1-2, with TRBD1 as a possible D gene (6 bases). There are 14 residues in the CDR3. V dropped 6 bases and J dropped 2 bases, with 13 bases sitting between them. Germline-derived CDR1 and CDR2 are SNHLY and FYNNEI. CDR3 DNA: TGTGCCAGCAGCCTACAGGGCCCAAACTATGGCTACACCTTC. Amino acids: CASSLQGPNYGYTF.

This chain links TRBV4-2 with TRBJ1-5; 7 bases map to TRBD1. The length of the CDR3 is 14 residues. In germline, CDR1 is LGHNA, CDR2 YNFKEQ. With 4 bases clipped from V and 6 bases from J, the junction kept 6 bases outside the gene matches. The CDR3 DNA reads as TGTGCCAGCAGCCCGGACAGGTTAAGTCAGCCCCAGCATTTT. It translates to CASSPDRLSQPQHF.

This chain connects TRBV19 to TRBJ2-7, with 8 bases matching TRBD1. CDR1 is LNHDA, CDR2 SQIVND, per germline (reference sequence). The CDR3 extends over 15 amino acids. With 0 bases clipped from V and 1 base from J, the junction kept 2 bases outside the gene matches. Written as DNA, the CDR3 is TGTGCCAGTAGTATAGATCGACAGGGGTCCTACGAGCAGTACTTC. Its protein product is CASSIDRQGSYEQYF.

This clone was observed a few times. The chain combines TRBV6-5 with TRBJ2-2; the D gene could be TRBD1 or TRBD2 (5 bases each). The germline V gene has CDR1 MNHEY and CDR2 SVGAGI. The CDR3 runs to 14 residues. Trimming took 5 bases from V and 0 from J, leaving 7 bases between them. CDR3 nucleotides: TGTGCCAGCAGTCGGGACCCGAACACCGGGGAGCTGTTTTTT. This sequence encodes CASSRDPNTGELFF.

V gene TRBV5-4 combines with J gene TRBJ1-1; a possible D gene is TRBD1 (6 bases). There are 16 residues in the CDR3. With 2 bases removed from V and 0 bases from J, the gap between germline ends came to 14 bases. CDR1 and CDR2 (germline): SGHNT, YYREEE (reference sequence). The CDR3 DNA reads TGTGCCAGCAGCTTATCGACAGGCTCCATGAACACTGAAGCTTTCTTT. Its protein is CASSLSTGSMNTEAFF.

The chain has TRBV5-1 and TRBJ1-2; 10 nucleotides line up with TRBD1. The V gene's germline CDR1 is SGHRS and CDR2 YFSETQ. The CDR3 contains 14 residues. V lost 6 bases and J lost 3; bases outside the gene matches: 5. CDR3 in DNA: TGCGCCAGCACCCTGACAGGGGGCGACTATGGCTACACCTTC. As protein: CASTLTGGDYGYTF.

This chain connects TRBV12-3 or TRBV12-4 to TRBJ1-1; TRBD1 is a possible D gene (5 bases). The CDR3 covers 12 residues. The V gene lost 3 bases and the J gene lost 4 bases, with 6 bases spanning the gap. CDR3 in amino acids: CASSLTATEAFF. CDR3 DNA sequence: TGTGCCAGCAGTTTGACAGCCACTGAAGCTTTCTTT.

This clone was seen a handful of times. DNA of the CDR3: TGTGCCAGCAGTTACTCGATGAACCCTGGAAACACCATATATTTT. It translates to CASSYSMNPGNTIYF. The chain carries TRBV6-2 or TRBV6-3 and TRBJ1-3; D is undetermined. With 0 bases removed from V and 2 bases from J, the gap between germline ends came to 8 bases. CDR1 is MNHEY, CDR2 SVGEGT, per germline. This CDR3 has 15 residues.

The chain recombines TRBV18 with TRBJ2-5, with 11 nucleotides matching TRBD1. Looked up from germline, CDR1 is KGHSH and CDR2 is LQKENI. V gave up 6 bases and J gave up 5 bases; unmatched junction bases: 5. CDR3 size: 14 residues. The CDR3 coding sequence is TGTGCCAGCTCGTGGACAGGGGGCCGGGAGACCCAGTACTTC. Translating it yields CASSWTGGRETQYF.

CDR3 DNA: TGTGCCAGCAGTTTAAAGGTGAACACTGAAGCTTTCTTT. The encoded protein is CASSLKVNTEAFF. This chain joins TRBV28 and TRBJ1-1; D unresolved. CDR1 and CDR2 (germline): MDHEN, SYDVKM. Trimming removed 2 bases at V and 0 bases at J, with 4 bases between. The CDR3 has 13 amino acids. Full variable domain (missing parts from reference TRBV28 and TRBJ1-1): DVKVTQSSRYLVKRTGEKVFLECVQDMDHENMFWYRQDPGLGLRLIYFSYDVKMKEKGDIPEGYSVSREKKERFSLILESASTNQTSMYLCASSLKVNTEAFFGQGTRLTVV.

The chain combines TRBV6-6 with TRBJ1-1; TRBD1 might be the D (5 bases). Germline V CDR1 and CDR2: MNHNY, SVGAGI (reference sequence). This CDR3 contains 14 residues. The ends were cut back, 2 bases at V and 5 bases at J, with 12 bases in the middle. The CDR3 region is CASSYEGRGTEAFF. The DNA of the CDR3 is TGTGCCAGCAGTTACGAGGGAAGGGGTACTGAAGCTTTCTTT.

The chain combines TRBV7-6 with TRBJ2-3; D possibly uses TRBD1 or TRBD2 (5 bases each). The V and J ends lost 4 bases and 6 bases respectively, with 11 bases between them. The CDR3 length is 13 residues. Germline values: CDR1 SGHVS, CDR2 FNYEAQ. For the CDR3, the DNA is TGTGCCAGCAGCTCCGGGGCCTGGGATACGCAGTATTTT. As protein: CASSSGAWDTQYF.

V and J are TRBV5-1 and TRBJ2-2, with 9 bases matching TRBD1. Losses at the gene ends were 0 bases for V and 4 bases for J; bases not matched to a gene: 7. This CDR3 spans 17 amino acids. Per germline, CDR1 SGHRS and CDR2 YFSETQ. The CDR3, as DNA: TGCGCCAGCAGCTTGGGACAGGGGGTTTTGGCCACCGGGGAGCTGTTTTTT. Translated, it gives CASSLGQGVLATGELFF.

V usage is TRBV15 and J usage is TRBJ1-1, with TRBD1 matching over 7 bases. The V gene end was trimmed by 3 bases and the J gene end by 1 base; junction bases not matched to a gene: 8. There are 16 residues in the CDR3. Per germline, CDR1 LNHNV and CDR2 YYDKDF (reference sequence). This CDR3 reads CATSSDLGQSNTEAFF. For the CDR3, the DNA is TGTGCCACCAGCAGTGACCTGGGACAGTCGAACACTGAAGCTTTCTTT.

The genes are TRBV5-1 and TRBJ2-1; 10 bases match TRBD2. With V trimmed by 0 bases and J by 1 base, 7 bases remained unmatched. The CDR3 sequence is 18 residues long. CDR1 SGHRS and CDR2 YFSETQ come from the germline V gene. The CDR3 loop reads CASSLALAGDQSYNEQFF. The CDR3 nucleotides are TGCGCCAGCAGCTTGGCGCTAGCGGGAGACCAATCCTACAATGAGCAGTTCTTC.

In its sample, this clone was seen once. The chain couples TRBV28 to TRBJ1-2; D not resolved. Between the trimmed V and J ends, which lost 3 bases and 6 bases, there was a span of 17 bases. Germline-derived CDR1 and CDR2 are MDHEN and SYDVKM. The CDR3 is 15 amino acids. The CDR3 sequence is CASSFAHSYGNGYTF. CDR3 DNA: TGTGCCAGCAGTTTCGCCCACTCCTACGGGAATGGCTACACCTTC.

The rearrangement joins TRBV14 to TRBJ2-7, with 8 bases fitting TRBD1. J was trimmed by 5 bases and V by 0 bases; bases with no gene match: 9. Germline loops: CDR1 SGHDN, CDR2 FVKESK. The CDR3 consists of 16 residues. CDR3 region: CASSQDSGQGSHEQYF. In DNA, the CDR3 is TGTGCCAGCAGCCAAGATTCTGGACAGGGAAGCCACGAGCAGTACTTC.